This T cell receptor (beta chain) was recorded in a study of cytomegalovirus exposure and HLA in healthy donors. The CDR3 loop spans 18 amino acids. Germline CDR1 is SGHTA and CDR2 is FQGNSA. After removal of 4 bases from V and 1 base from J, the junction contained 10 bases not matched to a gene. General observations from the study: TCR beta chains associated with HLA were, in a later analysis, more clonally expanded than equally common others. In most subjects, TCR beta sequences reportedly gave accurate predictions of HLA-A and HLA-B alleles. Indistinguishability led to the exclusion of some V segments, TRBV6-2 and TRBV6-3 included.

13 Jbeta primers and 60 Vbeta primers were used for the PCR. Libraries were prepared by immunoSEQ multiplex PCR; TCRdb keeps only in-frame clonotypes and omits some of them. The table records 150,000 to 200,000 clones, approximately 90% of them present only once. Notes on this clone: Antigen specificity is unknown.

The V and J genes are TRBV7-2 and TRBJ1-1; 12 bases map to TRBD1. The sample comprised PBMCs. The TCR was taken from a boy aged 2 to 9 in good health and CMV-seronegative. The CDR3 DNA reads TGTGCCAGCAGCTCCGCTACTAGGGACAGGGGGCCGAACACTGAAGCTTTCTTT. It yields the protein CASSSATRDRGPNTEAFF.